Sequencing of this T cell receptor beta chain was carried out in a study of beta chain features in type 1 diabetes. Study findings and constraints: Researchers report that Type 1 diabetes patients had moderately but significantly shorter TCRB CDR3s across all four CD4+ subsets. When VDJ junctions were examined, type 1 diabetes patients showed fewer insertions and more deletions. Any HLA effect on TCRB rearrangement was left unresolved by small sub-analyses.

Of note for this clone: What it recognizes is unknown.

cDNA synthesis used the whole RNA isolate, giving expressed TCRB sequences. Only in-frame clones appear in the TCRdb table, and some are missing; sequencing was by immunoSEQ multiplex PCR. The table has around 260,000 clones, roughly 21% seen once; the top ten hold about 0.028%. CD45RO/CCR7/CD25/CD127/CD95/CD27 sorting isolated CD4+ naive, central memory, regulatory and stem cell-like memory cells. Each sorted fraction was over 95% pure. Per the germline V gene, CDR1 is SGDLS and CDR2 is YYNGEE. Trimming left V 2 bases short and J 2 bases short, with 14 bases between. CDR3 size: 16 residues. The sequence derives from a woman aged 40-49 years with type 1 diabetes. Sequences were obtained from naive CD4+ T cells from blood. The V gene is TRBV9, the J gene TRBJ1-5; no clear D gene. The CDR3 region is CASSVGPILGNQPQHF. The CDR3 nucleotides are TGTGCCAGCAGCGTGGGCCCAATCCTTGGCAATCAGCCCCAGCATTTT.